A single T cell receptor (beta chain) is shown here with its context. Sequencing was performed with immunoSEQ multiplex PCR; in TCRdb, only in-frame clones are kept and a portion is missing. In the table there are fewer than 250,000 clones, around 82% of which are singletons. This sample stems from a study of blood T cell repertoires in COVID-19. Study-level background: The United States, Italy and Spain provided the acute and convalescent COVID-19 samples. T cells, B-cell-depleted T cells, or PBMCs provided the cDNA or gDNA that served as material.

V lost 1 base to trimming and J lost 6 bases, with 10 bases between them. The CDR3 contains 13 residues. The origin of this receptor is a woman in her 70s with acute or convalescent COVID-19. The material sequenced was peripheral blood. The chain couples TRBV12-3 or TRBV12-4 to TRBJ2-7; D uncertain. In DNA, the CDR3 is TGTGCCAGCAGTTTAGGACTTGTCGGCGAGCAGTACTTC. It translates to CASSLGLVGEQYF.